The rows below give T cell receptor beta chains drawn from one sample of a study of human T cells and chemical hapten exposure. MiXCR was run by TCRdb on the RACE reads, yielding one entry per CDR3 protein. The table includes about 81,000 distinct CDR3 sequences, 10% detected once. The sequenced sample was whole blood, obtained in connection with sensitization to the hapten diphenylcyclopropenone (DPC). The origin of the receptors is a woman in her 30s with alopecia areata. Some clones in this sample may be carry-over from other donors' samples. CDR3s include the opening cysteine and the closing phenylalanine or tryptophan. Fields, in order: clone size, V gene, J gene, D gene, CDR3 protein, CDR3 DNA. The D gene is left open where the match is weak. Rows give clone size only sometimes, using once, few, many, or a class for an expanded clone.

-	TRBV3-1	TRBJ1-5	TRBD1	CASSPGTGGAGQPQHF	TGTGCCAGCAGCCCTGGGACAGGGGGCGCGGGGCAGCCCCAGCATTTT
few	TRBV20-1	TRBJ1-6	-	CSARGGRGSNSPLHF	TGCAGTGCTAGAGGGGGTCGCGGCAGTAATTCACCCCTCCACTTT
many	TRBV3-1	TRBJ2-3	-	CASSQAGVDTDTQYF	TGTGCCAGCAGCCAGGCAGGGGTAGACACAGATACGCAGTATTTT
many	TRBV20-1	TRBJ1-1	-	CSALVPSNTEAFF	TGCAGTGCCCTAGTCCCATCGAACACTGAAGCTTTCTTT
-	TRBV4-3	TRBJ1-5	-	CASSQDPGSSSNQPQHF	TGCGCCAGCAGCCAAGATCCCGGGAGTTCGAGCAATCAGCCCCAGCATTTT
many	TRBV3-1	TRBJ2-7	TRBD1	CASSPRDRRTLLDEQYF	TGTGCCAGCAGCCCCCGGGACAGAAGGACGTTATTGGACGAGCAGTACTTC
few	TRBV5-1	TRBJ1-2	-	CASSLEGTSYGYTF	TGCGCCAGCAGCTTGGAGGGGACGAGCTATGGCTACACCTTC
-	TRBV27	TRBJ1-1	TRBD1	CASSFRQGAKNTEAFF	TGTGCCAGCAGTTTTAGACAGGGCGCCAAGAACACTGAAGCTTTCTTT
many	TRBV28	TRBJ1-6	TRBD1	CASSSGTVSSYNSPLHF	TGTGCCAGCAGTTCGGGGACAGTTAGCTCCTATAATTCACCCCTCCACTTT
-	TRBV28	TRBJ1-6	-	CASSSPALNSPLHF	TGTGCCAGCAGTTCTCCGGCCCTGAATTCACCCCTCCACTTT
many	TRBV6-2/TRBV6-3	TRBJ2-3	-	CASSYLRDYTQYF	TGTGCCAGCAGTTATTTGCGGGACTATACGCAGTATTTT
few	TRBV20-1	TRBJ1-4	TRBD1	CSASSGTGVEKLFF	TGCAGTGCTAGTTCCGGGACAGGGGTTGAAAAACTGTTTTTT
-	TRBV12-2	TRBJ2-4	-	CASRLGWGSEWDIQYF	TGTGCAAGTCGCTTAGGGTGGGGAAGCGAGTGGGACATTCAGTACTTC
many	TRBV7-9	TRBJ2-1	-	CASSFTGSPDEQFF	TGTGCCAGCAGCTTCACGGGGTCCCCCGATGAGCAGTTCTTC
-	TRBV6-5	TRBJ2-7	-	CSSGGQYFYEQYF	TGTTCCAGCGGGGGACAGTATTTCTACGAGCAGTACTTC
many	TRBV10-2	TRBJ2-2	TRBD1	CASRRTGTNTGELFF	TGCGCCAGCAGACGGACAGGGACCAACACCGGGGAGCTGTTTTTT
many	TRBV20-1	TRBJ1-2	-	CSARVGAGTYGYTF	TGCAGTGCTAGAGTAGGGGCAGGGACCTATGGCTACACCTTC
many	TRBV7-9	TRBJ2-3	-	CASSFRGSGTDTQYF	TGTGCCAGCAGCTTCCGCGGTTCGGGCACAGATACGCAGTATTTT
-	TRBV20-1	TRBJ2-7	TRBD1	CSATGQSYEQYF	TGCAGTGCCACGGGACAGTCCTACGAGCAGTACTTC
many	TRBV18	TRBJ1-2	-	CASSPRAATNYGYTF	TGTGCCAGCTCACCAAGGGCAGCCACTAACTATGGCTACACCTTC
-	TRBV28	TRBJ2-3	TRBD2	CASNRLARDTQYF	TGTGCCAGCAATAGACTAGCGAGAGATACGCAGTATTTT
few	TRBV27	TRBJ1-1	TRBD1	CASSPNRGWNTEAFF	TGTGCCAGCAGTCCAAACAGGGGCTGGAACACTGAAGCTTTCTTT
many	TRBV12-3/TRBV12-4	TRBJ2-3	-	CASSLVRGWSTDTQYF	TGTGCCAGCAGTTTAGTCCGGGGTTGGAGCACAGATACGCAGTATTTT
few	TRBV7-2	TRBJ2-5	TRBD2	CASSPSAGTVVETQYF	TGTGCCAGCAGCCCCTCAGCGGGGACGGTAGTAGAGACCCAGTACTTC
many	TRBV6-2/TRBV6-3	TRBJ2-1	TRBD2	CATRPSGSNEQFF	TGTGCCACCCGGCCTAGCGGGTCTAATGAGCAGTTCTTC
many	TRBV6-5	TRBJ1-1	-	CASSSGPANTEAFF	TGTGCCAGCAGTTCTGGACCGGCGAACACTGAAGCTTTCTTT
few	TRBV28	TRBJ1-2	-	CASSSQGINYGYTF	TGTGCCAGCAGTTCCCAGGGGATTAACTATGGCTACACCTTC
few	TRBV11-2	TRBJ1-1	-	CASSLEPGQSTEAFF	TGTGCCAGCAGCTTAGAACCTGGACAGAGCACTGAAGCTTTCTTT
few	TRBV9	TRBJ2-5	TRBD2	CASSVGTSGLWGQETQYF	TGTGCCAGCAGCGTGGGGACTAGCGGTCTTTGGGGGCAAGAGACCCAGTACTTC
few	TRBV11-2	TRBJ2-5	TRBD2	CASSLGLAGEQETQYF	TGTGCCAGCAGCTTAGGACTAGCGGGGGAGCAAGAGACCCAGTACTTC
-	TRBV28	TRBJ1-1	-	CASSETNTEAFF	TGTGCCAGCAGTGAAACGAACACTGAAGCTTTCTTT
many	TRBV29-1	TRBJ2-1	-	CSVEVGINEQFF	TGCAGCGTTGAGGTAGGGATCAATGAGCAGTTCTTC
-	TRBV6-1	TRBJ1-1	-	CASSDVYGWNTEAFF	TGTGCCAGCAGTGACGTTTACGGTTGGAACACTGAAGCTTTCTTT
many	TRBV6-5	TRBJ2-7	-	CASRSRPSYEQYF	TGTGCCAGCCGCTCCCGACCCTCCTACGAGCAGTACTTC